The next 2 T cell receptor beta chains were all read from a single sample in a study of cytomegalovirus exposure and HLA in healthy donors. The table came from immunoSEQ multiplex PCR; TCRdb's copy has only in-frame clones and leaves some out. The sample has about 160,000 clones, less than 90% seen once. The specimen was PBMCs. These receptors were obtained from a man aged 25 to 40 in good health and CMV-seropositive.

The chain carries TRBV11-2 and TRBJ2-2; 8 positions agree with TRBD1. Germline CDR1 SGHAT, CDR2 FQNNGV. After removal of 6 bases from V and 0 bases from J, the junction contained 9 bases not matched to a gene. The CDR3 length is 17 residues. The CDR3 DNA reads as TGTGCCAGCAGTCTAGGGCGGGGACAGGCGAACACCGGGGAGCTGTTTTTT. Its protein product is CASSLGRGQANTGELFF.

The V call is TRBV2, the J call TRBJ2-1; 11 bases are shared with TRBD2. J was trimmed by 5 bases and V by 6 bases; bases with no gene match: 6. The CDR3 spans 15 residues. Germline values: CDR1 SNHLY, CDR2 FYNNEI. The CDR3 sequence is CASSLGTSGHNEQFF. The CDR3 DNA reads TGTGCCAGCAGCCTGGGGACTAGCGGACACAATGAGCAGTTCTTC.